The 9 T cell receptor beta chains below were found in one sample sequenced in a study of blood T cell repertoires in COVID-19. Clones were sequenced by immunoSEQ multiplex PCR, and TCRdb holds only the in-frame ones, with some missing. The data contain 350,000 to 400,000 clones, around 87% of them seen just once; the ten biggest clones take up 6.5%. The source material was peripheral blood. The receptor set was obtained from a man between 18 and 35 years old with active or convalescent COVID-19.

This chain connects TRBV28 to TRBJ1-5, with TRBD1 as a possible D gene (6 bases). Germline V CDR1 and CDR2: MDHEN, SYDVKM. The CDR3 covers 12 residues. Deletions cut 6 bases from V and 10 bases from J, with 13 bases between. CDR3: CASSPDRLPQHF. Here the CDR3 DNA reads TGTGCCAGCAGCCCAGACAGGCTACCCCAGCATTTT. The whole variable domain, filled in from reference TRBV28 and TRBJ1-5, reads DVKVTQSSRYLVKRTGEKVFLECVQDMDHENMFWYRQDPGLGLRLIYFSYDVKMKEKGDIPEGYSVSREKKERFSLILESASTNQTSMYLCASSPDRLPQHFGDGTRLSIL.

The chain couples TRBV5-1 to TRBJ1-6, with 9 nucleotides matching TRBD1. Trimming cost V 0 bases and J 10 bases; bases outside gene matches: 5. CDR1 and CDR2 (germline): SGHRS, YFSETQ. The CDR3 has 15 residues. This chain's CDR3 is CASSLGAGQGSPLHF. In DNA, the CDR3 is TGCGCCAGCAGCTTGGGGGCTGGACAGGGGTCACCCCTCCACTTT.

This sequence joins TRBV27 and TRBJ1-5, with a tentative D call TRBD1 (5 bases). The CDR3 length is 15 residues. The V gene's germline CDR1 is MNHEY and CDR2 SMNVEV (reference sequence). Trimming took off 6 bases at V and 5 bases at J, with 17 bases between the two ends. Here the CDR3 DNA reads TGTGCCAGCAGCCTGTCAGGGAGGGTGGATCAGCCCCAGCATTTT. Amino acid sequence: CASSLSGRVDQPQHF.

The chain has TRBV25-1 and TRBJ2-1, with 8 positions matching TRBD1. The CDR3 is 15 amino acids. Germline V gene sequence: CDR1 MGHDK, CDR2 SYGVNS. The V segment lost 4 bases and the J segment 3 bases; nucleotides outside the gene matches: 5. CDR3 in amino acids: CASSATGGFYNEQFF. The CDR3 DNA follows: TGTGCCAGCAGTGCTACAGGGGGGTTCTACAATGAGCAGTTCTTC.

The CDR3 DNA reads TGTGCCAACCGACTTGGCACAGGCAGCAATCAGCCCCAGCATTTT. This sequence encodes CANRLGTGSNQPQHF. The chain uses TRBV3-1 (or the pseudogene TRBV3-2) and TRBJ1-5; the D gene is possibly TRBD1 (5 bases). Germline-derived CDR1 and CDR2 are LGHDT and YNNKEL (reference sequence). With 10 bases removed from V and 1 base from J, the gap between germline ends came to 17 bases. The length of the CDR3 is 15 residues.

The chain carries TRBV12-3 or TRBV12-4 and TRBJ1-2; 7 nucleotides match TRBD1. Unmatched junction bases numbered 8, after V lost 5 bases and J lost 8 bases. The CDR3 contains 13 residues. The CDR3 sequence is CASSPTGFGGYTF. CDR3 sequence (DNA): TGTGCCAGCAGTCCGACAGGGTTCGGGGGCTACACCTTC.

The rearrangement joins TRBV30 to TRBJ1-2; D unclear. The CDR3 totals 16 residues. From germline, CDR1 is GTSNPN and CDR2 SVGIG (reference sequence). V gave up 2 bases and J gave up 3 bases, with 19 bases separating them. In nucleotides, the CDR3 is TGTGCCTGGAGTACCCTATTCCCCTGGGCCGACTATGGCTACACCTTC. Residues: CAWSTLFPWADYGYTF.

The chain recombines TRBV2 with TRBJ1-4; D remains ambiguous. Germline assignment: CDR1 SNHLY and CDR2 FYNNEI. Trimming shortened V by 3 bases and J by 5 bases, and 10 bases separated the two germline ends. The CDR3 covers 14 residues. The CDR3 nucleotides read TGTGCCAGCAGTGACTGGAGACCAAATGAAAAACTGTTTTTT. Its translation is CASSDWRPNEKLFF.

The rearrangement uses TRBV9 and TRBJ2-7; a possible D gene is TRBD1 (5 bases). The CDR3 contains 14 residues. Trimming shortened V by 4 bases and J by 3 bases, and 14 bases separated the two germline ends. Per the germline V gene, CDR1 is SGDLS and CDR2 is YYNGEE. Here the CDR3 reads CASSQLAGNYEQYF. The CDR3 coding sequence is TGTGCCAGCAGCCAGTTAGCAGGGAACTACGAGCAGTACTTC.